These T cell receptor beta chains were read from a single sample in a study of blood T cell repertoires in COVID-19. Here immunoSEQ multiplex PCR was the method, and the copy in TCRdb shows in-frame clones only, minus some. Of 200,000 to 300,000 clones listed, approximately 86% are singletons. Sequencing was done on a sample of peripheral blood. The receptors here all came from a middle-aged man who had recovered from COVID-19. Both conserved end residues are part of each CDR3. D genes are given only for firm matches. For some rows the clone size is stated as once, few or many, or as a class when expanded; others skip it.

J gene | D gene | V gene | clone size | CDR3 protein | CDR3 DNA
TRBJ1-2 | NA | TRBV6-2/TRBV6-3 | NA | CASSRSPGGYGYTF | TGTGCCAGCAGTAGGAGCCCGGGGGGTTATGGCTACACCTTC
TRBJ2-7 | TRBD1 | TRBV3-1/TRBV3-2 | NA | CASSPGTGAGPYEQYF | TGTGCCAGCAGCCCCGGGACAGGGGCAGGACCTTACGAGCAGTACTTC
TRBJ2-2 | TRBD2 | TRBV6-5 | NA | CASTRTSGGPGELFF | TGTGCCAGCACCCGGACTAGCGGGGGACCCGGGGAGCTGTTTTTT
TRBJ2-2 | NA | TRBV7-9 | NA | CASSPHRGELFF | TGTGCCAGCAGCCCCCACAGAGGGGAGCTGTTTTTT
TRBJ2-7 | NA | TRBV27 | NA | CASRPNRQPWYEQYF | TGTGCCAGCAGGCCAAATAGACAGCCGTGGTACGAGCAGTACTTC
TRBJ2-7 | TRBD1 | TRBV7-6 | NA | CASSSAQGYRSYEQYF | TGTGCCAGCAGCTCCGCACAGGGGTACCGCTCCTACGAGCAGTACTTC
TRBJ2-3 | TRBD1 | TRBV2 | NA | CARQYRDRHTDTQYF | TGTGCCAGACAATACCGGGACAGGCACACAGATACGCAGTATTTT
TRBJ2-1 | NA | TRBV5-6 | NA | CASSRPRERQFF | TGTGCCAGCAGCCGGCCCAGGGAAAGGCAGTTCTTC
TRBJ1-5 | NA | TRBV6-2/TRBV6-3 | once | CASSFRPGAGDNQPQHF | TGTGCCAGCAGTTTCCGACCAGGGGCGGGGGACAATCAGCCCCAGCATTTT
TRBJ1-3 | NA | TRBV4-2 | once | CASSQDGSWYSGNTIYF | TGTGCCAGCAGCCAAGATGGTAGTTGGTACTCTGGAAACACCATATATTTT
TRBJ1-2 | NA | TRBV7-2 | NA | CASSFTADRPYGYTF | TGTGCCAGCAGCTTCACCGCCGACAGGCCCTATGGCTACACCTTC
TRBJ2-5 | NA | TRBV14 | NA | CASSHSYRARQETQYF | TGTGCCAGCAGCCATTCCTACAGGGCAAGGCAAGAGACCCAGTACTTC
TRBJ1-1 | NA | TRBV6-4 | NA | CASSDSELNTEAFF | TGTGCCAGCAGTGACTCGGAGTTGAACACTGAAGCTTTCTTT
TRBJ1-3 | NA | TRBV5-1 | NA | CASSLEGIGGNTIYF | TGCGCCAGCAGCTTGGAGGGGATAGGTGGAAACACCATATATTTT
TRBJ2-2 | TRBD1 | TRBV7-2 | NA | CASSKGDRATGELFF | TGTGCCAGCAGCAAAGGGGACAGGGCCACCGGGGAGCTGTTTTTT
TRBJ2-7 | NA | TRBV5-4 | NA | CASSLETGATYEQYF | TGTGCCAGCAGCTTGGAAACAGGCGCGACCTACGAGCAGTACTTC
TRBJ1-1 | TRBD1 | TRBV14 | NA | CASSPSGTGKGTEAFF | TGTGCCAGCAGCCCCTCGGGGACAGGGAAGGGGACTGAAGCTTTCTTT
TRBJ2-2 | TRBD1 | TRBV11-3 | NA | CASRRDSTGELFF | TGTGCCAGCAGACGGGACAGCACCGGGGAGCTGTTTTTT